This T cell receptor beta chain was captured by sequencing in a study of T-cell reconstitution after alpha-beta-depleted transplantation in children (dated by TCRdb to the mid-2010s). For context, the study as a whole: Using TCR repertoire profiling, the study followed T-cell immune reconstitution in a quantitative way in children after TCRalphabeta/CD19-depleted allogeneic hematopoietic cell transplantation.

Findings and caveats that apply to the study as a whole: The frequencies of hyperexpanded clones fell over the following months, and after one year, T-cell counts and TCRbeta diversity were mostly attributed to newly produced T cells. The high TCRbeta diversity at day 60 in some patients was ascribed to recipient T cells and intrathymic progenitors that had survived conditioning. About two months after transplant, the apparently early recovery of alphabetaT-cell counts reportedly depended on just several hundred clones that had expanded rapidly and came from non-depleted graft cells.

The library was produced with PCR. The sequencing machine was an Illumina HiSeq 2500. Molecular barcoding was employed in the preparation of TCR libraries, with unique molecular identifiers being used to normalize TCRbeta repertoire quantification. Through fastp at Q25 and MiXCR, TCRdb rebuilt clones from the public reads, retaining in-frame beta chains. For every CDR3 protein sequence, its rows merge into one entry that carries the most common genes and DNA. Counted in this sample were just over 950,000 distinct CDR3 sequences; roughly 29% of them appeared once. Of the sample, roughly 30% falls within the top ten clones. The intended sense of this specimen's treatment or condition label: allogeneic hematopoietic cell transplantation with graft depleted of TCRalphabeta T cells and CD19 B cells. The transplant recipients were children given TCRalphabeta/CD19-depleted allogeneic hematopoietic cell grafts.

Details on this clonotype: It lacks a known antigen. Per-nucleotide qualities are absent, and no much larger clonotype sits a single base away.

The receptor's source is a boy in the first two years of life who had a stem cell transplant for SCID, so the T cells may come from the graft donor. The sequenced sample was PBMCs, mostly from graft donor cells, obtained 360 days after TCRalphabeta/CD19-depleted stem cell transplant.

The nucleotide sequence reads as follows: TGCAGTGCCCACAGCGGACATCTTGGGAACACTGAAGCTTTCTTT. Translation gives CSAHSGHLGNTEAFF. The V gene is TRBV20-1 and the J gene is TRBJ1-1; the best D guess is TRBD1, with 5 bases matching. Relative to germline, V is 6 bases shorter and J is 1 base shorter, with 18 bases between their ends. CDR1 is given as DFQATT and CDR2 as SNEGSKA, both from the germline V gene (reference sequence). Including the terminal cysteine and phenylalanine, the CDR3 comprises 15 residues. Kept here is only the CDR3 DNA, which spans 45 bases and is read in frame from base 1.